Described below is a single T cell receptor (beta chain) sequence and its context. The antigen is undetermined. Germline V lookup: CDR1 SGHNT, CDR2 YYREEE (reference sequence). V was shortened by 1 base and J by 5 bases, with 22 bases between the two germline ends. The CDR3 sequence is 17 residues long. This table comes from immunoSEQ multiplex PCR, and its TCRdb copy is limited to in-frame clones, with some not included. The table lists 93,000 or so clones, about 86% of them singletons, with approximately 3% in the top ten. The data originate from a study of T cell clones after liver transplantation. In the study overall: TCRbeta sequencing after a pre-transplant mixed lymphocyte reaction identified graft-donor-reactive clones, later tracked in post-transplant blood. Pre-transplant mixed lymphocyte reactions yielded third-party-reactive TCRbeta sequences as comparators for graft-donor-reactive sequences.

Study-wide findings and caveats: Graft donor-reactive T cells possibly entered the graft instead of undergoing deletion.

The clonotype was recovered from a human patient who received a liver transplant. The graft donor may have given rise to some T cells. The chain uses TRBV5-4 and TRBJ2-7; weak D call: TRBD2 (6 bases). The sample here was CD4+ T cells from blood, taken approximately 45 months after liver transplant. The CDR3 loop is CASSLTSIASVVNEQYF. The DNA for the CDR3 is TGTGCCAGCAGCTTGACGAGTATAGCTAGCGTGGTAAACGAGCAGTACTTC.